One sample yielded the 28 T cell receptor beta chains listed below, sequenced in a study of T cells in Graves' hyperthyroidism and ophthalmopathy. Amplification of TCR beta CDR3 regions was performed using RNA transcripts as template. First-round RT-PCR of the TCR CDR3 relied on the HTBI primer set. TCRdb reprocessed the multiplex PCR reads with MiXCR, giving one entry per CDR3 protein. The sample yields around 350,000 distinct CDR3 sequences, roughly 25% seen once. The material sequenced was blood. Receptors were obtained from a man over 45 with Graves' hyperthyroidism.

This clonotype was observed a handful of times. This rearrangement joins TRBV20-1 to TRBJ2-1, with TRBD2 matching over 7 bases. The germline V gene encodes CDR1 DFQATT and CDR2 SNEGSKA (reference sequence). The CDR3 is 16 amino acids. The J segment lost 0 bases and the V segment lost 5 bases, leaving 10 bases of the junction unmatched. This CDR3 reads CSARGGDTSSYNEQFF. CDR3 coding DNA: TGCAGTGCTCGCGGGGGAGACACCAGCTCCTACAATGAGCAGTTCTTC.

J is TRBJ2-7 and V is TRBV10-1, with 9 bases lining up with TRBD2. CDR3 length: 13 residues. V shed 4 bases and J 9 bases; nucleotides not matched to a gene: 7. Germline CDR1 WNHNN, CDR2 SYGVQD (reference sequence). CDR3 nucleotides: TGCGCCAGCAGTGCTAGCGGGAAGTATGTGCAGTACTTC. Translated: CASSASGKYVQYF.

This clonotype has ten or more counts. J is TRBJ2-3 and V is TRBV7-2; 11 nucleotides agree with TRBD2. Germline V CDR1 and CDR2: SGHTA, FQGNSA. Losses at the gene ends were 3 bases for V and 5 bases for J; bases not matched to a gene: 4. There are 15 residues in the CDR3. CDR3 nucleotide sequence: TGTGCCAGCAGCTTCACTAGCGGGAGAATAGATACGCAGTATTTT. It encodes CASSFTSGRIDTQYF. Full variable domain (outside the CDR3, taken from reference TRBV7-2 and TRBJ2-3): GAGVSQSPSNKVTEKGKDVELRCDPISGHTALYWYRQSLGQGLEFLIYFQGNSAPDKSGLPSDRFSAERTGGSVSTLTIQRTQQEDSAVYLCASSFTSGRIDTQYFGPGTRLTVL.

Turning to this clonotype: This is likely a read error, given that the CDR3 carries no conserved phenylalanine or tryptophan at its end. This chain links TRBV3-1 with TRBJ2-7; D is possibly TRBD1 or TRBD2 (5 bases each). The length of the CDR3 is 13 residues. Trimming cost V 2 bases and J 6 bases, with 11 bases left between them. From germline, CDR1 is LGHDT and CDR2 YNNKEL (reference sequence). The CDR3 spells CASSQIQGAEQYL. In nucleotides, the CDR3 is TGTGCCAGCAGCCAAATTCAGGGAGCCGAGCAGTACCTC.

This chain joins TRBV2 and TRBJ2-5; the match to TRBD1 covers 9 bases. This CDR3 is 16 amino acids long. V shed 2 bases and J 5 bases; nucleotides not matched to a gene: 9. Germline lookup yields CDR1 SNHLY and CDR2 FYNNEI. The CDR3 region is CASSELTGGSGETQYF. CDR3 in DNA: TGTGCCAGCAGTGAACTAACAGGGGGCTCCGGTGAGACCCAGTACTTC.

This clonotype was seen many times. J is TRBJ2-5 and V is TRBV11-2, with TRBD2 identical over 14 bases. V was pared by 3 bases and J by 2 bases, with 14 bases of the junction left unmatched. The CDR3 covers 20 residues. Germline V gene data show CDR1 as SGHAT and CDR2 as FQNNGV. CDR3 bases: TGTGCCAGCAGCTTCCCCTTAAAGACTAGCGGGAGGGCCGGACAAGAGACCCAGTACTTC. Protein product: CASSFPLKTSGRAGQETQYF.

The chain recombines TRBV4-2 with TRBJ2-3; no definite D call. The V gene lost 0 bases and the J gene lost 2 bases, with 9 bases spanning the gap. CDR3 length equals 15 residues. The germline V gene encodes CDR1 LGHNA and CDR2 YNFKEQ. The CDR3 bases are TGTGCCAGCAGCCAAGAATGGCGTCCCACAGATACGCAGTATTTT. It translates to CASSQEWRPTDTQYF.

V usage is TRBV5-1 and J usage is TRBJ2-1, with a tentative D call TRBD1 (5 bases). In germline, CDR1 is SGHRS, CDR2 YFSETQ. The CDR3 has 14 amino acids. V lost 3 bases and J 6 bases, leaving 13 bases between the germline ends. Here the CDR3 DNA reads TGCGCCAGCAGCTACGACAGAGTCGGCAATGAGCAGTTCTTC. It encodes CASSYDRVGNEQFF. The full variable domain, its missing parts supplied by reference TRBV5-1 and TRBJ2-1, is KAGVTQTPRYLIKTRGQQVTLSCSPISGHRSVSWYQQTPGQGLQFLFEYFSETQRNKGNFPGRFSGRQFSNSRSEMNVSTLELGDSALYLCASSYDRVGNEQFFGPGTRLTVL.

This clonotype has ten or more counts. The J gene is TRBJ2-2, the V gene TRBV2; perhaps TRBD2 as D (6 bases). This CDR3 contains 15 residues. V was cut by 3 bases and J by 1 base, with 9 bases left in between. Germline V lookup: CDR1 SNHLY, CDR2 FYNNEI. The chain's CDR3 is CASSEVRGNTGELFF. CDR3 nucleotides: TGTGCCAGCAGTGAGGTGCGGGGGAACACCGGGGAGCTGTTTTTT.

This chain joins TRBV30 and TRBJ2-7; D could derive from TRBD1 or TRBD2 (6 bases each). CDR3 size: 13 residues. Between the trimmed V and J ends, which lost 5 bases and 0 bases, there was a span of 11 bases. Germline V lookup: CDR1 GTSNPN, CDR2 SVGIG (reference sequence). CDR3: CAWARGHSYEQYF. The CDR3 DNA sequence: TGTGCCTGGGCCCGGGGGCACTCCTACGAGCAGTACTTC. Using reference TRBV30 and TRBJ2-7 for the parts outside the CDR3, the full variable domain is SQTIHQWPATLVQPVGSPLSLECTVEGTSNPNLYWYRQAAGRGLQLLFYSVGIGQISSEVPQNLSASRPQDRQFILSSKKLLLSDSGFYLCAWARGHSYEQYFGPGTRLTVT.

The V and J genes are TRBV12-3 or TRBV12-4 and TRBJ1-5, with a possible D match to TRBD1 (5 bases). CDR3 size: 13 residues. Deletions cut 8 bases from V and 5 bases from J, with 13 bases between. The CDR3 DNA follows: TGTGCCAGCGGCGGGGGTACCTATCAGCCCCAGCATTTT. Amino acids: CASGGGTYQPQHF.

The CDR3 region is CSVDRGQNTQYF. The CDR3 DNA reads as TGCAGTGTAGACAGGGGGCAGAATACGCAGTATTTT. The gene calls are TRBV20-1 and TRBJ2-3, with 10 bases aligning to TRBD1. V dropped 7 bases and J dropped 7; count of bases not matched to a gene: 5. Germline CDR1 reads DFQATT; CDR2 reads SNEGSKA (reference sequence). The CDR3 runs 12 residues.

The chain links TRBV10-3 to TRBJ2-2, with D tentatively TRBD1 (6 bases). The ends were cut back, 0 bases at V and 7 bases at J, with 12 bases in the middle. The CDR3 is made up of 15 amino acids. The germline V gene has CDR1 ENHRY and CDR2 SYGVKD. The CDR3, as DNA: TGTGCCATCAGTGAGTCGTTACAGGGAGACGGGGAGCTGTTTTTT. As protein: CAISESLQGDGELFF.

The chain has TRBV12-5 and TRBJ2-3; 12 bases agree with TRBD2. V shed 6 bases, J shed 2 bases, and the junction held 6 bases outside the gene matches. CDR3 length equals 16 residues. CDR1 is LGHNT and CDR2 is FRNRAP in the germline V gene. CDR3 sequence (DNA): TGTGCTAGTGGACCCGGACTAGCGGGATCCACAGATACGCAGTATTTT. It encodes CASGPGLAGSTDTQYF. Full variable domain (missing parts from reference TRBV12-5 and TRBJ2-3): DARVTQTPRHKVTEMGQEVTMRCQPILGHNTVFWYRQTMMQGLELLAYFRNRAPLDDSGMPKDRFSAEMPDATLATLKIQPSEPRDSAVYFCASGPGLAGSTDTQYFGPGTRLTVL.

This clonotype was found a few times. This CDR3 reads CATRPQEVGIQYF. CDR3 bases: TGTGCCACTAGACCACAGGAGGTTGGAATTCAGTACTTC. This rearrangement joins TRBV6-1 to TRBJ2-4; tentatively, D is TRBD1 or TRBD2 (5 bases each). This CDR3 spans 13 amino acids. The V gene's germline CDR1 is MNHNS and CDR2 SASEGT. V was cut by 10 bases and J by 10 bases, with 20 bases left in between.

This clonotype was counted between two and nine times. V and J are TRBV7-3 and TRBJ2-1, with D possibly being TRBD1 or TRBD2 (6 bases each). V gave up 5 bases and J gave up 6 bases, with 29 bases separating them. Germline V lookup: CDR1 SGHTA, CDR2 FQGTGA. There are 19 residues in the CDR3. CDR3 sequence reads: CASSDTTTGSGSSGNEQFF. CDR3 sequence (DNA): TGTGCCAGCAGCGATACCACGACAGGATCCGGGAGTTCCGGCAATGAGCAGTTCTTC.

This chain joins TRBV29-1 and TRBJ2-3, with unresolved D. Per germline, CDR1 SQVTM and CDR2 ANQGSEA. V was pared by 2 bases and J by 1 base, with 7 bases between. The length of the CDR3 is 13 residues. The CDR3 region is CSVERAGTDTQYF. In nucleotides, the CDR3 is TGCAGCGTTGAAAGGGCCGGCACAGATACGCAGTATTTT.

This sequence joins TRBV19 and TRBJ2-2; 8 positions agree with TRBD1. V was pared by 5 bases and J by 6 bases, with 5 bases of the junction left unmatched. Germline lookup yields CDR1 LNHDA and CDR2 SQIVND (reference sequence). CDR3 size: 14 residues. The CDR3 coding sequence is TGTGCCAGTAGTCCCTGGACAGGGCCCGGGGAGCTGTTTTTT. It yields the protein CASSPWTGPGELFF.

This chain joins TRBV11-2 and TRBJ1-6, with a tentative D call TRBD1 (5 bases). Germline-derived CDR1 and CDR2 are SGHAT and FQNNGV. The V gene lost 5 bases and the J gene lost 7 bases, with 15 bases spanning the gap. CDR3 length: 15 amino acids. CDR3 residues: CASSQGPWPNSPLHF. The CDR3 region has the DNA TGTGCCAGCAGCCAGGGACCCTGGCCCAATTCACCCCTCCACTTT.

The V and J genes are TRBV15 and TRBJ2-5; TRBD1 agrees at 8 bases. Germline V CDR1 and CDR2: LNHNV, YYDKDF (reference sequence). Losses at the gene ends were 5 bases for V and 4 bases for J; bases not matched to a gene: 9. This CDR3 contains 15 residues. The DNA for the CDR3 is TGTGCCACCAGCTCGGGAACACAGGGGGGAGAGACCCAGTACTTC. Amino acid sequence: CATSSGTQGGETQYF. Supplemented by reference TRBV15 and TRBJ2-5, the full variable domain reads DAMVIQNPRYQVTQFGKPVTLSCSQTLNHNVMYWYQQKSSQAPKLLFHYYDKDFNNEADTPDNFQSRRPNTSFCFLDIRSPGLGDTAMYLCATSSGTQGGETQYFGPGTRLLVL.

A note on this clonotype: One end of the junction fails to match germline, which may point to a read error. The chain joins TRBV27 to TRBJ1-4; D gene uncertain. CDR3 length equals 16 residues. The germline V gene encodes CDR1 MNHEY and CDR2 SMNVEV (reference sequence). CDR3 in amino acids: CASSLSGRLTSEKLFF. The CDR3 DNA is TGTGCCAGCAGTTTATCGGGGAGGTTAACTAGTGAAAAACTGTTTTTT.

This clonotype was observed a handful of times. This chain connects TRBV6-2 or TRBV6-3 to TRBJ2-1; 10 bases are shared with TRBD1. CDR1 MNHEY and CDR2 SVGEGT come from the germline V gene. CDR3 length equals 17 residues. V trimming: 2 bases; J trimming: 3 bases; junction bases outside the gene matches: 7. CDR3 in amino acids: CASSYLTTGGNYNEQFF. CDR3 coding DNA: TGTGCCAGCAGTTACCTAACGACAGGGGGCAACTACAATGAGCAGTTCTTC.

This clonotype was counted at least ten times. The genes are TRBV11-3 and TRBJ2-7, with TRBD2 matching 10 bases. Germline V gene sequence: CDR1 SGHNT, CDR2 YENEEA. V shed 1 base, J shed 5 bases, and the junction held 5 bases outside the gene matches. CDR3 length: 15 residues. The chain's CDR3 is CASSLVLAGMNEQYF. In DNA, the CDR3 is TGTGCCAGCAGCTTAGTACTAGCGGGAATGAACGAGCAGTACTTC.

This rearrangement joins TRBV6-1 to TRBJ2-5; D possibly corresponds to TRBD1 (5 bases). Trimming took 5 bases from V and 2 from J, leaving 9 bases between them. The CDR3 covers 13 residues. Germline V gene data show CDR1 as MNHNS and CDR2 as SASEGT. The CDR3 DNA reads TGTGCCAGCAGTCGACAGCCTCAAGAGACCCAGTACTTC. Translating gives CASSRQPQETQYF.

CDR3 nucleotide sequence: TGTGCCAGCAGCGTACGACAGGGGGGGAACACTGAAGCTTTCTTT. Residues: CASSVRQGGNTEAFF. V and J are TRBV12-3 or TRBV12-4 and TRBJ1-1, with TRBD1 matching over 9 bases. Trimming took 6 bases from V and 1 from J; bases not matched to a gene: 6. This CDR3 has 15 residues.

V and J are TRBV24-1 and TRBJ2-1, with 9 bases lining up with TRBD2. The CDR3 loop spans 16 amino acids. The germline V gene encodes CDR1 KGHDR and CDR2 SFDVKD. V dropped 9 bases and J dropped 4; count of bases not matched to a gene: 12. The CDR3 loop is CATADKLAGSYNEQFF. In DNA form, the CDR3 reads TGTGCCACCGCCGATAAACTAGCGGGTTCTTACAATGAGCAGTTCTTC.

The chain uses TRBV6-1 and TRBJ1-2; possible D gene TRBD1, 5 bases. This CDR3 has 15 residues. Per the germline V gene, CDR1 is MNHNS and CDR2 is SASEGT. V shed 3 bases and J shed 2 bases, with 13 bases lying between them. As DNA, the CDR3 is TGTGCCAGCAGTGAGGGCGGGGGAATCAACTATGGCTACACCTTC. Translating it yields CASSEGGGINYGYTF.

This clonotype was counted between two and nine times. The CDR3 spells CASSAMGQAYTDTQYF. In DNA form, the CDR3 reads TGTGCCAGCAGTGCAATGGGACAGGCATACACAGATACGCAGTATTTT. The rearrangement joins TRBV6-1 to TRBJ2-3; 8 positions match TRBD1. V trimming: 4 bases; J trimming: 2 bases; junction bases outside the gene matches: 8. This CDR3 has 16 amino acids. Germline CDR1 is MNHNS and CDR2 is SASEGT.